The 12 T cell receptor beta chains below were found in one sample sequenced in a study of tissue T cells after allogeneic stem cell transplantation. Using immunoSEQ multiplex PCR, the repertoire was profiled, and TCRdb retains in-frame clones only, with some absent. The sample shows about 9,600 clones, roughly two thirds of them seen only once. The material was tissue from the ileum, obtained at autopsy. All receptors come from a woman aged 18 to 49 with breast cancer.

V gene TRBV5-1 combines with J gene TRBJ1-1; 7 nucleotides agree with TRBD1. The V segment lost 2 bases and the J segment 0 bases; nucleotides outside the gene matches: 4. Germline CDR1 SGHRS, CDR2 YFSETQ. This CDR3 has 15 amino acids. The CDR3 sequence: CASSFRQGLNTEAFF. Here the CDR3 DNA reads TGCGCCAGCAGCTTTCGACAGGGTTTGAACACTGAAGCTTTCTTT.

This clone showed up just a few times. The chain combines TRBV5-1 with TRBJ2-5; possible D gene TRBD1, 5 bases. This CDR3 is built from 13 residues. Germline CDR1 and CDR2: SGHRS and YFSETQ. The CDR3 is CVTSRSPGETQYF. DNA of the CDR3: TGCGTCACCAGCAGATCCCCAGGGGAGACCCAGTACTTC.

The chain combines TRBV4-3 with TRBJ1-6; D remains unclear. Germline CDR1 and CDR2: LGHNA and YSLEER. The V and J ends lost 0 bases and 9 bases respectively, with 12 bases between them. CDR3 size: 15 residues. CDR3 in amino acids: CASSQDPGRSSPLHF. In DNA form, the CDR3 reads TGCGCCAGCAGCCAAGATCCAGGACGGAGTTCACCCCTCCACTTT.

The chain carries TRBV30 and TRBJ1-2; D is ambiguous. V dropped 0 bases and J dropped 6 bases, with 11 bases sitting between them. The CDR3 consists of 13 residues. CDR1 GTSNPN and CDR2 SVGIG come from the germline V gene (reference sequence). The CDR3 spells CAWSVRVHDGYTF. CDR3 in DNA: TGTGCCTGGAGTGTACGAGTTCATGATGGCTACACCTTC.

The J gene is TRBJ2-7, the V gene TRBV6-6; unclear D gene. Trimming left V 3 bases short and J 4 bases short, with 10 bases between. CDR1 MNHNY and CDR2 SVGAGI come from the germline V gene (reference sequence). The CDR3 spans 13 residues. CDR3 in DNA: TGTGCCAGCAGTTATGTCTCCGGGTACGAGCAGTACTTC. Protein product: CASSYVSGYEQYF.

This clone appeared a few times. The J gene is TRBJ2-5, the V gene TRBV5-1; 12 bases agree with TRBD2. Germline V CDR1 and CDR2: SGHRS, YFSETQ. Losses at the gene ends were 0 bases for V and 1 base for J; bases not matched to a gene: 7. CDR3 length equals 18 residues. The CDR3 loop is CASSLGSSSGRAQETQYF. The CDR3 DNA follows: TGCGCCAGCAGCTTGGGTTCGTCTAGCGGGAGGGCCCAAGAGACCCAGTACTTC.

This clone was seen a handful of times. V gene TRBV5-6 combines with J gene TRBJ2-5; 8 nucleotides line up with TRBD1. The J segment lost 5 bases and the V segment lost 1 base, leaving 10 bases of the junction unmatched. The CDR3 covers 16 residues. CDR1 SGHDT and CDR2 YYEEEE come from the germline V gene. CDR3 in amino acids: CASSLKTGEVWETQYF. The DNA of the CDR3 is TGTGCCAGCAGCTTGAAGACAGGGGAGGTTTGGGAGACCCAGTACTTC.

The V and J genes are TRBV18 and TRBJ2-5; TRBD1 agrees at 8 bases. Germline CDR1 and CDR2: KGHSH and LQKENI. This CDR3 has 14 amino acids. Trimming took 3 bases from V and 5 from J; bases not matched to a gene: 5. Here the CDR3 reads CASSPLTGEETQYF. DNA of the CDR3: TGTGCCAGCTCACCCTTGACAGGGGAGGAGACCCAGTACTTC. The whole variable domain, remainder taken from reference TRBV18 and TRBJ2-5, is NAGVMQNPRHLVRRRGQEARLRCSPMKGHSHVYWYRQLPEEGLKFMVYLQKENIIDESGMPKERFSAEFPKEGPSILRIQQVVRGDSAAYFCASSPLTGEETQYFGPGTRLLVL.

This clone was counted between two and nine times. The V and J genes are TRBV3-1 (or the pseudogene TRBV3-2) and TRBJ1-5; TRBD1 aligns across 10 bases. This CDR3 region has 15 residues. V lost 5 bases and J lost 7; bases outside the gene matches: 8. Germline loops: CDR1 LGHDT, CDR2 YNNKEL (reference sequence). CDR3 sequence reads: CASSALRDRGQPQHF. The CDR3 coding sequence is TGTGCCAGCAGCGCACTCCGGGACAGGGGACAGCCCCAGCATTTT.

V and J are TRBV4-3 and TRBJ2-3; 8 bases agree with TRBD2. Germline V gene data show CDR1 as LGHNA and CDR2 as YSLEER. The CDR3 spans 18 residues. J gave up 3 bases and V 2 bases, and 13 bases lay outside the gene matches. This chain's CDR3 is CASSQNPLGREETDTQYF. The CDR3 nucleotides read TGCGCCAGCAGCCAAAACCCCCTCGGGCGGGAGGAAACAGATACGCAGTATTTT.

As DNA, the CDR3 is TGTGCCAGCAGCTTAGCCGGACGGGGCTTCGGCGCCACTGAAGCTTTCTTT. This encodes CASSLAGRGFGATEAFF. The gene calls are TRBV7-9 and TRBJ1-1; a weak D match, TRBD1 (5 bases). The germline V gene encodes CDR1 SEHNR and CDR2 FQNEAQ (reference sequence). The CDR3 has 17 amino acids. Trimming left V 0 bases short and J 4 bases short, with 18 bases between.

The V call is TRBV19, the J call TRBJ1-6; D not resolved. The length of the CDR3 is 13 residues. CDR1 and CDR2 (germline): LNHDA, SQIVND (reference sequence). V gave up 3 bases and J gave up 8 bases, with 8 bases separating them. The CDR3 reads CASSIVSDSPLHF. CDR3 in DNA: TGTGCCAGTAGTATCGTCAGCGATTCACCCCTCCACTTT. Full variable domain (rest looked up from reference TRBV19 and TRBJ1-6): DGGITQSPKYLFRKEGQNVTLSCEQNLNHDAMYWYRQDPGQGLRLIYYSQIVNDFQKGDIAEGYSVSREKKESFPLTVTSAQKNPTAFYLCASSIVSDSPLHFGNGTRLTVT.